The 19 T cell receptor beta chains below were found in one sample sequenced in a study of cytomegalovirus exposure and HLA in healthy donors. Primers for the PCR totalled 60 Vbeta and 13 Jbeta. Assay used: immunoSEQ multiplex PCR; TCRdb lists only in-frame clones, some missing. Altogether just over 150,000 clones are present, over 60% being singletons, with the ten largest covering 0.98%. Material: PBMCs. These receptors all come from a woman between 50 and 59 years old in good health and CMV-seropositive.

This chain's CDR3 is CASTRGSGAEAFF. DNA for the CDR3: TGTGCCAGCACCAGGGGCTCCGGGGCTGAAGCTTTCTTT. V gene TRBV9 combines with J gene TRBJ1-1; the D gene is possibly TRBD1 (6 bases). The CDR3 totals 13 residues. Trimming pared 6 bases from V and 6 bases from J, leaving 15 bases between. Germline V CDR1 and CDR2: SGDLS, YYNGEE.

V and J are TRBV29-1 and TRBJ2-7, with a possible D match to TRBD1 (6 bases). Germline CDR1 SQVTM, CDR2 ANQGSEA. Trimming shortened V by 4 bases and J by 0 bases, and 10 bases separated the two germline ends. The CDR3 contains 13 residues. The CDR3 is CSVVMDSSYEQYF. CDR3 nucleotides: TGCAGCGTTGTCATGGACAGCTCCTACGAGCAGTACTTC.

V gene TRBV2 combines with J gene TRBJ2-7; D may be TRBD1 (6 bases). The CDR3 sequence is 13 residues long. CDR1 and CDR2 (germline): SNHLY, FYNNEI. Trimming cost V 6 bases and J 0 bases, with 9 bases left between them. The CDR3: CASRTRGSYEQYF. The DNA of the CDR3 is TGTGCCAGCAGGACCAGGGGCTCCTACGAGCAGTACTTC. Full variable domain (rest looked up from reference TRBV2 and TRBJ2-7): EPEVTQTPSHQVTQMGQEVILRCVPISNHLYFYWYRQILGQKVEFLVSFYNNEISEKSEIFDDQFSVERPDGSNFTLKIRSTKLEDSAMYFCASRTRGSYEQYFGPGTRLTVT.

CDR3 amino acids: CASSLGGTISTDTQYF. DNA of the CDR3: TGTGCCAGCAGCTTGGGCGGGACCATAAGCACAGATACGCAGTATTTT. The rearrangement joins TRBV7-2 to TRBJ2-3, with D possibly being TRBD2 (6 bases). The V end was cut by 3 bases, the J end by 0 bases, with 13 bases between. Germline CDR1 and CDR2: SGHTA and FQGNSA. The CDR3 contains 16 residues.

The chain employs TRBV4-3 and TRBJ2-2, with 8 bases fitting TRBD2. Per germline, CDR1 LGHNA and CDR2 YSLEER. Trimming cost V 0 bases and J 0 bases; bases outside gene matches: 3. This CDR3 region has 17 residues. The CDR3 region has the DNA TGCGCCAGCAGCCAAGATCCCGGGGGGGCGAACACCGGGGAGCTGTTTTTT. Its translation: CASSQDPGGANTGELFF.

This chain uses TRBV5-1 with TRBJ2-4, with a possible D match to TRBD2 (6 bases). The CDR3 loop spans 13 amino acids. V was trimmed by 0 bases and J by 7 bases, leaving 8 bases between them. CDR1 is SGHRS and CDR2 is YFSETQ in the germline V gene. CDR3 nucleotide sequence: TGCGCCAGCAGCTTGGAGGCGGGGAACATTCAGTACTTC. It translates to CASSLEAGNIQYF.

This sequence joins TRBV2 and TRBJ2-1; 7 positions match TRBD2. V was clipped by 8 bases and J by 4 bases; unmatched bases: 8. CDR1 is SNHLY and CDR2 is FYNNEI in the germline V gene. This CDR3 spans 14 amino acids. The CDR3 sequence is CASQQAGEYNEQFF. In nucleotides, the CDR3 is TGTGCCAGCCAACAGGCGGGAGAATACAATGAGCAGTTCTTC.

The V gene is TRBV6-1, the J gene TRBJ2-7; 9 bases align to TRBD2. The trim removed 6 bases at V and 3 bases at J, leaving 9 bases unmatched. Per germline, CDR1 MNHNS and CDR2 SASEGT. CDR3 length: 15 amino acids. The CDR3 region has the DNA TGTGCCAGCAGCCGAATAGCGGGAGAGGTCTACGAGCAGTACTTC. Translating gives CASSRIAGEVYEQYF.

The chain links TRBV30 to TRBJ2-2; TRBD2 matches 8 bases. V was pared by 0 bases and J by 6 bases, with 0 bases of the junction left unmatched. The CDR3 contains 13 residues. Per germline, CDR1 GTSNPN and CDR2 SVGIG (reference sequence). The CDR3 loop is CAWSVGGAGELFF. The CDR3 DNA follows: TGTGCCTGGAGTGTCGGGGGGGCCGGGGAGCTGTTTTTT.

This chain uses TRBV4-1 with TRBJ1-1; D remains unclear. Germline V gene lookup returns CDR1 MGHRA and CDR2 YSYEKL. Deletions cut 0 bases from V and 4 bases from J, with 12 bases between. The CDR3 covers 15 residues. CDR3 coding DNA: TGCGCCAGCAGCCAAGATATCCGGGAATTCACTGAAGCTTTCTTT. It codes for CASSQDIREFTEAFF.

The rearrangement joins TRBV2 to TRBJ2-7; 7 bases fit TRBD1. With V trimmed by 5 bases and J by 6 bases, 16 bases remained unmatched. The germline V gene has CDR1 SNHLY and CDR2 FYNNEI. The CDR3 is made up of 16 amino acids. CDR3 sequence: CASSRINGIGGIEQYF. CDR3 bases: TGTGCCAGCAGTCGGATTAACGGAATAGGGGGCATCGAGCAGTACTTC. The complete variable domain, with remaining parts taken from reference TRBV2 and TRBJ2-7, reads EPEVTQTPSHQVTQMGQEVILRCVPISNHLYFYWYRQILGQKVEFLVSFYNNEISEKSEIFDDQFSVERPDGSNFTLKIRSTKLEDSAMYFCASSRINGIGGIEQYFGPGTRLTVT.

The V and J genes are TRBV9 and TRBJ2-2; 13 bases line up with TRBD2. Per germline, CDR1 SGDLS and CDR2 YYNGEE. V was pared by 0 bases and J by 2 bases, with 1 base of the junction left unmatched. There are 17 residues in the CDR3. The CDR3 DNA reads TGTGCCAGCAGCGTAGGACTAGCGGGAGGAAACACCGGGGAGCTGTTTTTT. It translates to CASSVGLAGGNTGELFF.

V usage is TRBV5-4 and J usage is TRBJ1-2; 8 bases map to TRBD1. This CDR3 contains 15 residues. Per the germline V gene, CDR1 is SGHNT and CDR2 is YYREEE (reference sequence). With V trimmed by 2 bases and J by 4 bases, 7 bases remained unmatched. The CDR3 protein is CASSFPDRGTYGYTF. CDR3 nucleotide sequence: TGTGCCAGCAGCTTTCCCGACAGGGGTACCTATGGCTACACCTTC.

Points on this clone: A read error may account for a junction end that differs from germline. The chain links TRBV6-5 to TRBJ1-2; 10 bases agree with TRBD1. The CDR3 totals 14 residues. Germline CDR1 reads MNHEY; CDR2 reads SVGAGI. CDR3 DNA: TGTGCCAGCAGTAGACAGGGGGCGGACTATGGCTACCCCTTC. Amino acids: CASSRQGADYGYPF.

The rearrangement uses TRBV5-1 and TRBJ2-3; 7 nucleotides line up with TRBD2. This CDR3 has 14 amino acids. The V and J ends lost 0 bases and 4 bases, in that order; junction bases with no gene match: 2. CDR1 is SGHRS and CDR2 is YFSETQ in the germline V gene. CDR3 sequence reads: CASSLVAGSDTQYF. For the CDR3, the DNA is TGCGCCAGCAGCTTGGTAGCGGGCTCAGATACGCAGTATTTT.

The chain employs TRBV6-5 and TRBJ2-1, with 9 bases identical to TRBD2. This CDR3 contains 15 residues. J lost 7 bases, V lost 7 bases, and 11 bases had no gene match. Germline CDR1 reads MNHEY; CDR2 reads SVGAGI. CDR3 sequence (DNA): TGTGCCAGCACATCCACTAGCGGGCGTTTAAATGAGCAGTTCTTC. As protein: CASTSTSGRLNEQFF.

The chain carries TRBV2 and TRBJ2-4; TRBD2 matches 10 bases. Germline trimming cut 4 bases from V and 3 bases from J; bases unmatched to any gene: 9. The CDR3 totals 17 residues. In germline, CDR1 is SNHLY, CDR2 FYNNEI. The chain's CDR3 is CASSAPTSGLVKNIQYF. Written as DNA, the CDR3 is TGTGCCAGCAGTGCGCCGACTAGCGGGTTGGTCAAAAACATTCAGTACTTC.

In its sample, this clone was seen a few times. The chain uses TRBV7-2 and TRBJ2-3; D not resolved. The CDR3 runs 16 residues. V gave up 2 bases and J gave up 2 bases, with 14 bases separating them. Looked up from germline, CDR1 is SGHTA and CDR2 is FQGNSA. The CDR3 region is CASSLNPTFLTDTQYF. In nucleotides, the CDR3 is TGTGCCAGCAGCTTAAATCCCACATTCCTCACAGATACGCAGTATTTT.

This rearrangement joins TRBV6-5 to TRBJ2-7; perhaps TRBD1 as D (5 bases). Germline CDR1 and CDR2: MNHEY and SVGAGI. This CDR3 comprises 16 residues. Trimming removed 0 bases at V and 3 bases at J, with 15 bases between. In nucleotides, the CDR3 is TGTGCCAGCAGTTACTCATGGCGACAGAGTGGCTACGAGCAGTACTTC. The encoded protein is CASSYSWRQSGYEQYF.